This T cell receptor beta chain was sequenced in a study of the immune and genomic landscape of osteosarcoma. Study at large: Roughly 74% presented with localized disease at diagnosis.

Turning to this clone: Its antigen is unidentified.

The CDR3 consists of 15 residues. Deletions cut 7 bases from V and 4 bases from J, with 18 bases between. CDR1 and CDR2 from the germline V gene are LNHDA and SQIVND (reference sequence). The study, taken as a whole, reports: Roughly five cases had one hyperexpanded dominant clone and under 100 clonotypes.

The data were produced by immunoSEQ multiplex PCR, yet TCRdb's version contains in-frame clones alone and is incomplete. Among roughly 1,400 clones, roughly 69% were seen once, and the ten largest hold about a sixth. The source material was metastatic tumor tissue from the lung. This clonotype originated in a boy between 5 and 17 years old with osteosarcoma. This sequence joins TRBV19 and TRBJ2-3, with a weak D call TRBD2 (6 bases). The CDR3, as DNA: TGTGCCAGTACCCAGGGTCGGGGAGGCCCAGATACGCAGTATTTT. This sequence encodes CASTQGRGGPDTQYF. Full variable domain (remainder filled in from reference TRBV19 and TRBJ2-3): DGGITQSPKYLFRKEGQNVTLSCEQNLNHDAMYWYRQDPGQGLRLIYYSQIVNDFQKGDIAEGYSVSREKKESFPLTVTSAQKNPTAFYLCASTQGRGGPDTQYFGPGTRLTVL.